Listed below are T cell receptor beta chains from one sample, sequenced in a study of a mutant IDH1 vaccine in newly diagnosed glioma. Here immunoSEQ multiplex PCR was the method, and the copy in TCRdb shows in-frame clones only, minus some. The sample includes about 36,000 clones, 81% of them seen just once. Their antigens are not known. The sequencing here drew on PBMCs, taken from a glioma patient whose treatment included an IDH1 peptide vaccine. The receptors here all came from a middle-aged man with glioma. The CDR3 runs from the conserved cysteine through the conserved F or W. A D gene is named only where the DNA matches it firmly. Size is stated for part of the rows, as once, few or many counts, or as a class when the clone is expanded.

>TRBJ2-3|TRBV5-6|.|.
TGTGCCAGCAGCTTGGTGCAGGGTAACACAGATACGCAGTATTTT
CASSLVQGNTDTQYF
>TRBJ2-5|TRBV6-1|once|TRBD1
TGTGCCAGCAGCAGGGACAGGGTAGCGGAGACCCAGTACTTC
CASSRDRVAETQYF
>TRBJ2-5|TRBV20-1|.|.
TGCAGTGCCCAGGCCCAAGAGACCCAGTACTTC
CSAQAQETQYF
>TRBJ2-2|TRBV20-1|.|TRBD1
TGCGGGGACAGCTCCACCGGGGAGCTGTTTTTT
CGDSSTGELFF
>TRBJ1-2|TRBV25-1|.|TRBD1
TGTGCCAGCAGTGAATTTGCAGGGACAGGGTTTGGCTACACCTTC
CASSEFAGTGFGYTF
>TRBJ1-1|TRBV29-1|.|TRBD1
TGCAGCGCTGTGACAGGGAGAGAGACTGAAGCTTTCTTT
CSAVTGRETEAFF
>TRBJ1-2|TRBV18|.|.
TGTGCCAGCTCACCACAGGGCAGGGGCAACTATGGCTACACCTTC
CASSPQGRGNYGYTF
>TRBJ1-3|TRBV2|.|TRBD1
TGTGCCAGCAGAGGAAATCGGGACAGGGGATCCACCCTGAGAAACACCATATATTTT
CASRGNRDRGSTLRNTIYF
>TRBJ1-2|TRBV11-2|.|.
TGTGCCAGCAGCTACACCAGGGAGGGCTACACCTTC
CASSYTREGYTF
>TRBJ1-1|TRBV27|.|.
TGTGCCAGCAGTCCCCGGCGGAACACTGAAGCTTTCTTT
CASSPRRNTEAFF
>TRBJ2-7|TRBV5-5|.|.
TGTGCCAGCAGCTTGGCTTGGGGGTACGAGCAGTACTTC
CASSLAWGYEQYF
>TRBJ2-5|TRBV13|.|.
TGTGCCAGCAGCTTAGGGGGGAGGCAGACCCAGTACTTC
CASSLGGRQTQYF
>TRBJ1-5|TRBV27|few|.
TGTGCCAGCAGTTTAGGGTGGACTCAGCCCCAGCATTTT
CASSLGWTQPQHF
>TRBJ1-1|TRBV7-9|.|.
TGTGCCAGCAGCCCCGGGAGGGGAAACACTGAAGCTTTCTTT
CASSPGRGNTEAFF
>TRBJ2-7|TRBV29-1|.|.
TGCAGCGTTGGACAGTCCTACGAGCAGTACTTC
CSVGQSYEQYF
>TRBJ2-3|TRBV11-1|.|.
TGTGCCAGCAGCTTAGTGGGGGCAGGGGAGGATACGCAGTATTTT
CASSLVGAGEDTQYF
>TRBJ1-1|TRBV5-5|.|.
TGTGCCAGCAGCCTTGGACAGACAAACACTGAAGCTTTCTTT
CASSLGQTNTEAFF
>TRBJ2-2|TRBV6-4|.|TRBD1
TGTGCCAGCAGTGTCGGGACAGGGGGCACCGGGGAGCTGTTTTTT
CASSVGTGGTGELFF
>TRBJ1-5|TRBV19|.|.
TGTGCCAGTAGTCGCGGGAGCAATCAGCCCCAGCATTTT
CASSRGSNQPQHF
>TRBJ2-7|TRBV7-2|.|.
TGTGCCAGCAGCTGGTACGGGACATCTACCTACGAGCAGTACTTC
CASSWYGTSTYEQYF
>TRBJ2-2|TRBV14|.|TRBD1
TGTGCCAGCAGCTTCGACAGGGGCCACGGGGAGCTGTTTTTT
CASSFDRGHGELFF
>TRBJ1-5|TRBV19|.|.
TGTGCCAGTACAGGGTACTATTATAGCAATCAGCCCCAGCATTTT
CASTGYYYSNQPQHF
>TRBJ2-7|TRBV27|once|.
TGTGCCAGCAGTTTAAGGGTCCTCGACTACGAGCAGTACTTC
CASSLRVLDYEQYF
>TRBJ2-7|TRBV7-6|once|.
TGTGCCAGCAGCCCCGGGGACTACGAGCAGTACTTC
CASSPGDYEQYF
>TRBJ1-1|TRBV30|.|.
TGTGCCTGCACAGGGAGGAACACTGAAGCTTTCTTT
CACTGRNTEAFF
>TRBJ2-3|TRBV30|.|.
TGTGCCTGGAGTGTACCTCCACTCACAGATACGCAGTATTTT
CAWSVPPLTDTQYF
>TRBJ2-1|TRBV7-7|.|TRBD2
TGTGCTAGCAGCACAAGGCTAGCGGGAGCCCCCTACAATGAGCAGTTCTTC
CASSTRLAGAPYNEQFF
>TRBJ1-2|TRBV2|.|.
TGTGCCACCCTCTTCGGAGGGCAGGGAGGAGGCTACACCTTC
CATLFGGQGGGYTF
>TRBJ2-5|TRBV5-4|once|.
TGTGCCAGCAGTACCCCGTCCGGGGGGCGGGGGAAGACCCAGTACTTC
CASSTPSGGRGKTQYF
>TRBJ2-7|TRBV10-3|.|.
TGTGCCATCGCGATGGGGGACGGGGAGCAGTACTTC
CAIAMGDGEQYF
>TRBJ1-2|TRBV7-9|.|.
TGTGCCAGCAGCCTCCGACCCTATGGCTACACCTTC
CASSLRPYGYTF
>TRBJ2-5|TRBV18|.|.
TGTGCCAGCTCACCGGGGGGGCAACAAGAGACCCAGTACTTC
CASSPGGQQETQYF
>TRBJ2-5|TRBV5-6|.|.
TGTGCCAGCAGCTCCAGTTCTTTGGGGCTTGGAGAGACCCAGTACTTC
CASSSSSLGLGETQYF
>TRBJ2-7|TRBV29-1|.|.
TGCAGCGTCCAGAGGTTTCAGGGCGAGCAGTACTTC
CSVQRFQGEQYF
>TRBJ2-7|TRBV18|.|TRBD2
TGTGCCAGCTCACGACCCGGGACTAGCCGATACGAGCAGTACTTC
CASSRPGTSRYEQYF
>TRBJ1-2|TRBV2|few|.
TGTGCCAGCAGTGAAGCGAGGGAGGGCTACACCTTC
CASSEAREGYTF
>TRBJ1-5|TRBV30|.|.
TGTGCCTGGAGTTCTGCGGATCCGAATCAGCCCCAGCATTTT
CAWSSADPNQPQHF
>TRBJ1-1|TRBV5-1|.|.
TGCGCCAGCAGCTTCGGTTATACAGGGCGAAACACTGAAGCTTTCTTT
CASSFGYTGRNTEAFF
>TRBJ1-5|TRBV6-1|.|.
TGTGCCAGCAGTGAAGGGCCTAACTCGGGTCAGCCCCAGCATTTT
CASSEGPNSGQPQHF
>TRBJ1-2|TRBV18|.|.
TGTGCCAGCTCACCGGTAGCGGGCCGTGGCTACACCTTC
CASSPVAGRGYTF
>TRBJ2-3|TRBV19|.|.
TGTGCCAGTAGTATGGCCAACCCTCCTAGCACAGATACGCAGTATTTT
CASSMANPPSTDTQYF
>TRBJ1-1|TRBV30|.|.
TGTGCCTGGAGGACTCAGGGTTTCAACACTGAAGCTTTCTTT
CAWRTQGFNTEAFF
>TRBJ2-2|TRBV2|.|.
TGTGCCAGCAGTGAAGGAAAAGTAATGCCCGGGGAGCTGTTTTTT
CASSEGKVMPGELFF
>TRBJ1-1|TRBV4-1|.|.
TGCGCCAGCAGACCCATTCGACCAGGGGAAATGAACACTGAAGCTTTCTTT
CASRPIRPGEMNTEAFF
>TRBJ1-3|TRBV5-4|few|.
TGTGCCAGCTCAGGGGATGGAAACACCATATATTTT
CASSGDGNTIYF
>TRBJ1-1|TRBV18|.|.
TGTGCCAGCTCACCCACAGGAGGGGACACTGAAGCTTTCTTT
CASSPTGGDTEAFF